This T cell receptor beta chain derives from a study of T cell responses to AZD1222 COVID-19 vaccine. Study outcomes and limitations: Possibly, clonal diversity was underestimated; donors were largely white British and included more females. Spike-specific TCR breadth and depth grew following two AZD1222 doses.

Concerning this clone itself: What it binds is not known.

The germline V gene has CDR1 SGDLS and CDR2 YYNGEE. The V and J ends lost 8 bases and 0 bases respectively, with 14 bases between them. The CDR3 loop spans 15 amino acids. The assay was immunoSEQ multiplex PCR, and TCRdb's table has in-frame clones only and misses some. Among about 170,000 clones, approximately 88% were seen once, and the ten largest hold less than 1.3%. The sequence came from an adult who received the AZD1222 COVID-19 vaccine. The sequences come from peripheral blood, collected 28 days after the second AZD1222 dose. V gene TRBV9 combines with J gene TRBJ2-2; D unresolved. In DNA, the CDR3 is TGTGCCAGGACTGACACTATATCGAACACCGGGGAGCTGTTTTTT. Protein product: CARTDTISNTGELFF.